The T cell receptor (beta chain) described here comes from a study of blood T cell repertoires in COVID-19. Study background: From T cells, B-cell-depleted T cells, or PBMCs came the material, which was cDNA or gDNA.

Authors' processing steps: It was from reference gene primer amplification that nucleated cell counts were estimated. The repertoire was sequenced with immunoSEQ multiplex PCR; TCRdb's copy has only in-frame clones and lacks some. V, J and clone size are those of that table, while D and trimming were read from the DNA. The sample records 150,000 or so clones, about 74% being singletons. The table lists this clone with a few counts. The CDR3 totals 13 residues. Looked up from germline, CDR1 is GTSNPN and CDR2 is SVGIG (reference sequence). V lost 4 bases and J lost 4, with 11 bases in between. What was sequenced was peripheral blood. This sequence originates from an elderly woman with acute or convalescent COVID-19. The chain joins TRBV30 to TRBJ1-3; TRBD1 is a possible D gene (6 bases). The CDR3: CAWNSGDGNTIYF. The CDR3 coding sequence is TGTGCCTGGAATTCAGGGGACGGAAACACCATATATTTT.